This T cell receptor beta chain was identified in a study of OX40 agonist ivuxolimab in advanced cancers. The overall study: The study enrolled dose-escalation patients with hepatocellular carcinoma, melanoma, renal cell or head and neck cancer. Having had anti-PD-1, anti-PD-L1 or anti-CTLA-4 therapy before was allowed, and roughly 40% had some. Study results and caveats: Near-lowest levels of clonal expansion characterized partial responders at 0.1-3.0 mg/kg.

This CDR3 region has 12 residues. In germline, CDR1 is LGHNA, CDR2 YNFKEQ. J was trimmed by 7 bases and V by 3 bases; bases with no gene match: 3. Details on this clone: Its antigen is not identified.

This table comes from immunoSEQ multiplex PCR, and its TCRdb copy is limited to in-frame clones, with some not included. The data show about 110,000 clones, approximately 89% seen once. Here the sequenced sample was CD4+ or CD8+ T cells sorted from blood, taken in a trial of the OX40 agonist ivuxolimab. The chain carries TRBV4-2 and TRBJ2-7; 7 bases line up with TRBD2. This sequence originates from an adult with an advanced solid tumor such as melanoma, head and neck, liver or kidney cancer. Written as DNA, the CDR3 is TGTGCCAGCAGCCACACTAGCGTGGAGCAGTACTTC. This codes for CASSHTSVEQYF.